These T cell receptor beta chains were read from a single sample in a study of glioma-infiltrating T cells after dendritic cell vaccination. TCRdb keeps only in-frame clones here, not all; method: immunoSEQ multiplex PCR. The table shows 90,000 to 140,000 clones, with 90% occurring only once. The sample consisted of blood, taken after dendritic cell vaccination. The receptors were gathered from a human donor with glioblastoma. The CDR3 runs from the conserved cysteine through the conserved F or W. The D gene is left open where the match is weak. The size field is filled for only some rows; it gives once, few, many or a size class.

D: .
V: TRBV5-5
J: TRBJ2-5
size: .
DNA: TGTGCCAGCAGCTTAGCCGGGTTGGAGACCCAGTACTTC
CDR3: CASSLAGLETQYF

D: TRBD1
V: TRBV2
J: TRBJ1-5
size: .
DNA: TGTGCCAGCAGTGGAGCAGGGGGCAGTCAGCCCCAGCATTTT
CDR3: CASSGAGGSQPQHF

D: TRBD2
V: TRBV7-9
J: TRBJ2-2
size: .
DNA: TGTGCCAGCAGCCGTATCCGTAGCGGGATAATCGGGGAGCTGTTTTTT
CDR3: CASSRIRSGIIGELFF

D: TRBD1
V: TRBV27
J: TRBJ1-2
size: .
DNA: TGTGCCAGCAGTTTAAAGTCTCAGGGGGCGGATGGCTACACCTTC
CDR3: CASSLKSQGADGYTF

D: .
V: TRBV4-2
J: TRBJ1-3
size: .
DNA: TGTGCCAGCAGCCAAGAAACACCTGGAAACACCATATATTTT
CDR3: CASSQETPGNTIYF

D: TRBD1
V: TRBV5-1
J: TRBJ1-2
size: .
DNA: TGCGCCAGCAGCTGGAGCACGACAGGGAACTATGGCTACACCTTC
CDR3: CASSWSTTGNYGYTF

D: .
V: TRBV5-1
J: TRBJ2-3
size: .
DNA: TGCGCCAGCAGCTTATCCGGTTATAGCACAGATACGCAGTATTTT
CDR3: CASSLSGYSTDTQYF

D: .
V: TRBV5-1
J: TRBJ1-2
size: .
DNA: TGCGCCAGCAGCTTGACACAGAGTTCATATGGCTACACCTTC
CDR3: CASSLTQSSYGYTF

D: TRBD1
V: TRBV6-5
J: TRBJ2-7
size: .
DNA: TGTGCCAGCAGTAAGGACAGGGGGCCGCTCTACGAGCAGTACTTC
CDR3: CASSKDRGPLYEQYF

D: .
V: TRBV6-5
J: TRBJ1-1
size: .
DNA: TGTGCCAGCAGCAGACTCCATACACGGGAAGCTTTCTTT
CDR3: CASSRLHTREAFF

D: TRBD2
V: TRBV11-2
J: TRBJ2-7
size: .
DNA: TGTGCCAGCAGCTTAGTTGCCAGCGGGGTGGGTGAGCAGTACTTC
CDR3: CASSLVASGVGEQYF

D: .
V: TRBV4-2
J: TRBJ1-6
size: .
DNA: TGTGCCAGCAGCCAAGGTTCCCAGATGTATAATTCACCCCTCCACTTT
CDR3: CASSQGSQMYNSPLHF

D: .
V: TRBV5-8
J: TRBJ1-4
size: .
DNA: TGTGCCAGCAGCCGGGGGTGGACAAATGAAAAACTGTTTTTT
CDR3: CASSRGWTNEKLFF

D: .
V: TRBV28
J: TRBJ1-5
size: .
DNA: TGTGCCAGCAGTTTAGTGACGGGGCAGCCCCAGCATTTT
CDR3: CASSLVTGQPQHF

D: TRBD1
V: TRBV29-1
J: TRBJ1-2
size: .
DNA: TGCAGCGTTGCCGAACTACGCCTCGCATTTCACGACAGGGTGCGCGATGGCTACACCTTC
CDR3: CSVAELRLAFHDRVRDGYTF

D: .
V: TRBV6-1
J: TRBJ1-2
size: few
DNA: TGTGCCAGTGGACAGCCTTATGGCTACACCTTC
CDR3: CASGQPYGYTF

D: .
V: TRBV10-3
J: TRBJ1-1
size: .
DNA: TGTGCCAGCCCGGACCGAACAAGGGGTTGGGTGAACACTGAAGCTTTCTTT
CDR3: CASPDRTRGWVNTEAFF

D: .
V: TRBV29-1
J: TRBJ2-1
size: once
DNA: TGCAGCGTTGATATAGCGATTGAGCAGTTCTTC
CDR3: CSVDIAIEQFF

D: TRBD1
V: TRBV18
J: TRBJ2-7
size: .
DNA: TGTGCCAGCTCAGGCGACGACAGGGACTACGAGCAGTACTTC
CDR3: CASSGDDRDYEQYF

D: TRBD2
V: TRBV7-6
J: TRBJ2-3
size: .
DNA: TGTGCCAGCAGCGTCTCTAGCGGAGGGAACACAGATACGCAGTATTTT
CDR3: CASSVSSGGNTDTQYF

D: TRBD2
V: TRBV9
J: TRBJ2-2
size: .
DNA: TGTGCCAGCAGCGTATCCCCGGGACTACCTTACACCGGGGAGCTGTTTTTT
CDR3: CASSVSPGLPYTGELFF

D: TRBD1
V: TRBV11-1
J: TRBJ2-5
size: .
DNA: TGTGCCAGCAGCTTAGGAGGATGGGCAGGGGGCCCCCAAGAGACCCAGTACTTC
CDR3: CASSLGGWAGGPQETQYF

D: .
V: TRBV7-3
J: TRBJ1-1
size: .
DNA: TGTGCCAGCAGCCCGTCCCGACAGTCCGAAGCTTTCTTT
CDR3: CASSPSRQSEAFF

D: .
V: TRBV7-3
J: TRBJ1-2
size: .
DNA: TGTGCCAGCAGCGATCTAGGACCATCCCCAGGGGTAGGCTATGGCTACACCTTC
CDR3: CASSDLGPSPGVGYGYTF

D: .
V: TRBV7-6
J: TRBJ1-1
size: .
DNA: TGTGCCAGCAGCCCCCCCAGGCGGGGGGAAGCTTTCTTT
CDR3: CASSPPRRGEAFF

D: .
V: TRBV4-2
J: TRBJ2-2
size: .
DNA: TGTGCCAGCAGCCAATCCTCTACGAACACCGGGGAGCTGTTTTTT
CDR3: CASSQSSTNTGELFF

D: TRBD2
V: TRBV27
J: TRBJ2-3
size: .
DNA: TGTGCCAGCAGTACCTTTGCGGGAGGGGAAGATACGCAGTATTTT
CDR3: CASSTFAGGEDTQYF

D: .
V: TRBV6-5
J: TRBJ1-2
size: .
DNA: TGTGCCAGCAGTCCCCAGGGATCTGGCTACACCTTC
CDR3: CASSPQGSGYTF

D: TRBD2
V: TRBV5-1
J: TRBJ2-3
size: .
DNA: TGCGCCAGCAGCTTGCGGGGGGGGGCAGATACGCAGTATTTT
CDR3: CASSLRGGADTQYF

D: .
V: TRBV28
J: TRBJ2-4
size: .
DNA: TGTGCCAGCAGTTCCGACCTGAGGGCCAAAAACATTCAGTACTTC
CDR3: CASSSDLRAKNIQYF

D: .
V: TRBV27
J: TRBJ1-2
size: few
DNA: TGTGCCAGCAGTTTATTCGGGGGGCCCAACTATGGCTACACCTTC
CDR3: CASSLFGGPNYGYTF

D: .
V: TRBV19
J: TRBJ2-1
size: .
DNA: TGTGCCAGTACCCAGTATGGGAGGAGGAATGAGCAGTTCTTC
CDR3: CASTQYGRRNEQFF

D: TRBD2
V: TRBV18
J: TRBJ2-7
size: .
DNA: TGTGCCAGCTCACCATCTGGGACTAGCTCCGGCGAGCAGTACTTC
CDR3: CASSPSGTSSGEQYF

D: .
V: TRBV27
J: TRBJ1-5
size: .
DNA: TGTGCCAGCAGTAAGGACAGTAGCAATCAGCCCCAGCATTTT
CDR3: CASSKDSSNQPQHF

D: TRBD2
V: TRBV6-5
J: TRBJ2-3
size: .
DNA: TGTGCCAGCAGTTACCGGCTAGCGGGGGAGACGCAGTATTTT
CDR3: CASSYRLAGETQYF

D: TRBD2
V: TRBV5-1
J: TRBJ2-3
size: .
DNA: TGCGCCAGCAGCGGCGGGAGGGCCGCGAACACAGATACGCAGTATTTT
CDR3: CASSGGRAANTDTQYF

D: .
V: TRBV11-2
J: TRBJ2-7
size: .
DNA: TGTGCCAGCAGCTTAGTCCCCCCCGGCGGGATAAAACACGAGCAGTACTTC
CDR3: CASSLVPPGGIKHEQYF

D: .
V: TRBV2
J: TRBJ2-7
size: .
DNA: TGTGCCAGCAGACGAACAGGTTACGAGCAGTACTTC
CDR3: CASRRTGYEQYF

D: TRBD2
V: TRBV5-4
J: TRBJ2-7
size: .
DNA: TGTGCCAGCAGCTGGACTCTAGCGGGGGCCGCCTACGAGCAGTACTTC
CDR3: CASSWTLAGAAYEQYF

D: .
V: TRBV11-2
J: TRBJ2-7
size: .
DNA: TGTGCCAGCAGCGGGGGGGGGACATCTGCCTACGAGCAGTACTTC
CDR3: CASSGGGTSAYEQYF

D: .
V: TRBV19
J: TRBJ2-1
size: .
DNA: TGTGCCAGTAGTTCCAGAGCCGGGACCGCCTTCGGAGGGGGGGTTGGTAAGTTCTTC
CDR3: CASSSRAGTAFGGGVGKFF

D: TRBD2
V: TRBV5-4
J: TRBJ2-1
size: .
DNA: TGTGCCAGCGGGATGGAGCGGGAGATGAAGAATGAGCAGTTCTTC
CDR3: CASGMEREMKNEQFF

D: .
V: TRBV13
J: TRBJ1-2
size: .
DNA: TGTGCCAGCAGCCCTGGAGGTCCGGGAGGCTATGGCTACACCTTC
CDR3: CASSPGGPGGYGYTF

D: .
V: TRBV30
J: TRBJ2-5
size: .
DNA: TGTGCCTGGAGTGTACCGGGACTTATGGAGACCCAGTACTTC
CDR3: CAWSVPGLMETQYF

D: TRBD1
V: TRBV4-2
J: TRBJ1-4
size: .
DNA: TGTGCCAGCAGCCAACAGGGACAGGGGGACGAAAAACTGTTTTTT
CDR3: CASSQQGQGDEKLFF

D: TRBD2
V: TRBV7-8
J: TRBJ2-7
size: .
DNA: TGTGCCAGCAGCTTAAAGCGGGACGTTACCTACTACGAGCAGTACTTC
CDR3: CASSLKRDVTYYEQYF

D: .
V: TRBV19
J: TRBJ1-5
size: .
DNA: TGTGCCAGTACCTCCCGAGGAGGGGATGGTCAGCCCCAGCATTTT
CDR3: CASTSRGGDGQPQHF

D: .
V: TRBV27
J: TRBJ2-3
size: .
DNA: TGTGCCAGCAGCCTGGTTGTAACGGGCACAGATACGCAGTATTTT
CDR3: CASSLVVTGTDTQYF

D: .
V: TRBV30
J: TRBJ1-2
size: .
DNA: TGTGCCTGGAGTAGACTCCCTCGTGGCTACACCTTC
CDR3: CAWSRLPRGYTF

D: .
V: TRBV5-1
J: TRBJ2-7
size: .
DNA: TGCGCCAGCACCTTGGGCCCAGGAACCTACGAGCAGTACTTC
CDR3: CASTLGPGTYEQYF

D: .
V: TRBV5-4
J: TRBJ2-1
size: few
DNA: TGTGCCAGCAGCCCGGGGGTCAATGAGCAGTTCTTC
CDR3: CASSPGVNEQFF

D: TRBD1
V: TRBV27
J: TRBJ1-1
size: .
DNA: TGTGCCAGCAGTCTACAGGGGTCCCCTGAAGCTTTCTTT
CDR3: CASSLQGSPEAFF

D: TRBD1
V: TRBV19
J: TRBJ2-1
size: .
DNA: TGTGCCAGTAGCCCTGGACAGGGGGGCGAGTTCTTC
CDR3: CASSPGQGGEFF

D: TRBD1
V: TRBV30
J: TRBJ2-4
size: .
DNA: TGTGCCTGGAAGAGAATGGGACAGGGGTGGAACATTCAGTACTTC
CDR3: CAWKRMGQGWNIQYF

D: .
V: TRBV5-4
J: TRBJ1-1
size: .
DNA: TGTGCCAGCAGCTTTAACAGTAACACTGAAGCTTTCTTT
CDR3: CASSFNSNTEAFF

D: TRBD1
V: TRBV10-3
J: TRBJ1-1
size: once
DNA: TGTGCCATCAGTGGACAGGGGGGAGACACTGAAGCTTTCTTT
CDR3: CAISGQGGDTEAFF

D: .
V: TRBV7-9
J: TRBJ1-2
size: once
DNA: TGTGCCAGCAGCTTAGATTCTCCAGGGCCGGGTGGCTACACCTTC
CDR3: CASSLDSPGPGGYTF

D: .
V: TRBV10-2
J: TRBJ1-2
size: once
DNA: TGCGCCAGCAGTGGAAATAGACGAACAGGGAACTATGGCTACACCTTC
CDR3: CASSGNRRTGNYGYTF

D: .
V: TRBV5-6
J: TRBJ2-7
size: .
DNA: TGTGCCAGCAGCTTGGTGGCAGCCTACGAGCAGTACTTC
CDR3: CASSLVAAYEQYF

D: .
V: TRBV5-4
J: TRBJ1-4
size: .
DNA: TGTGCCAGCAGCTTCACCGGGACTCAGGCTGAAAAACTGTTTTTT
CDR3: CASSFTGTQAEKLFF